Each of the 32 T cell receptor beta chains below was sequenced from the same sample in a study of blood T cell repertoires in COVID-19. Sequencing was performed with immunoSEQ multiplex PCR; in TCRdb, only in-frame clones are kept and a portion is missing. The repertoire consists of a few hundred thousand clones, with roughly 90% occurring once and the leading ten covering approximately 18%. Sample: PBMCs or T cells enriched from blood (not recorded which). Receptors originate from a woman younger than 45 who had recovered from COVID-19.

The chain recombines TRBV10-3 with TRBJ1-5; D perhaps matches TRBD1 (6 bases). CDR1 ENHRY and CDR2 SYGVKD come from the germline V gene. V was clipped by 11 bases and J by 7 bases, with 18 bases between them. The CDR3 is made up of 13 amino acids. The CDR3 here is CASGGGEGQPQHF. CDR3 bases: TGTGCCTCCGGAGGGGGGGAAGGCCAGCCCCAGCATTTT.

The genes are TRBV29-1 and TRBJ2-7; 12 bases match TRBD2. The CDR3 runs 14 residues. The trim removed 5 bases at V and 4 bases at J, leaving 6 bases unmatched. Germline V CDR1 and CDR2: SQVTM, ANQGSEA. The CDR3 loop is CSVLAGGEVYEQYF. CDR3 DNA: TGCAGCGTTCTAGCGGGGGGGGAGGTTTACGAGCAGTACTTC.

The chain uses TRBV4-2 and TRBJ2-7; 11 nucleotides line up with TRBD2. The CDR3 has 15 amino acids. Germline V gene lookup returns CDR1 LGHNA and CDR2 YNFKEQ. J lost 4 bases, V lost 4 bases, and 6 bases had no gene match. This CDR3 reads CASSLDGTSGYEQYF. The CDR3 nucleotides read TGTGCCAGCAGCCTAGATGGGACTAGCGGTTACGAGCAGTACTTC.

The gene calls are TRBV5-6 and TRBJ2-7; D unclear. Germline V gives CDR1 SGHDT, CDR2 YYEEEE. CDR3 size: 12 residues. V was trimmed by 1 base and J by 9 bases, leaving 11 bases between them. CDR3 sequence: CASSLSSSAQYF. CDR3 coding DNA: TGTGCCAGCAGCTTGAGTAGCAGTGCGCAGTACTTC.

The rearrangement links TRBV21-1 to TRBJ2-4; the table's D gene call, TRBD1, was not cross checked with the DNA. TRBV21-1 is recorded as a pseudogene. The CDR3 is 13 amino acids. The CDR3 reads CASSKDTKNIQYF. Written as DNA, the CDR3 is TGTGCCAGCAGCAAGGACACCAAAAACATTCAGTACTTC.

The gene calls are TRBV6-2 or TRBV6-3 and TRBJ2-7; the match to TRBD1 covers 7 bases. Trimming removed 0 bases from V and 5 bases from J; junction bases left unmatched: 10. Per the germline V gene, CDR1 is MNHEY and CDR2 is SVGEGT. The CDR3 is 16 residues long. Written as DNA, the CDR3 is TGTGCCAGCAGTTACTCCCGGAACAGGGGCCTAAACGAGCAGTACTTC. This codes for CASSYSRNRGLNEQYF.

The chain employs TRBV7-2 and TRBJ2-1, with TRBD2 matching 10 bases. V lost 5 bases and J lost 4; bases outside the gene matches: 8. This CDR3 region has 16 residues. From germline, CDR1 is SGHTA and CDR2 FQGNSA. The CDR3 protein is CASSQVRTSGYNEQFF. The CDR3 DNA reads TGTGCCAGCAGCCAAGTTCGGACTAGCGGATACAATGAGCAGTTCTTC.

The chain recombines TRBV11-2 with TRBJ1-1; 11 nucleotides agree with TRBD1. Per the germline V gene, CDR1 is SGHAT and CDR2 is FQNNGV. V lost 3 bases, J lost 3 bases, and 0 bases stayed unmatched. The CDR3 has 14 residues. The DNA for the CDR3 is TGTGCCAGCAGCTTGGGACAGGGGGACACTGAAGCTTTCTTT. This gives the protein CASSLGQGDTEAFF.

J is TRBJ1-2 and V is TRBV28; D possibly corresponds to TRBD1 (5 bases). The CDR3 is made up of 14 amino acids. Deletions cut 6 bases from V and 0 bases from J, with 11 bases between. Germline V gene sequence: CDR1 MDHEN, CDR2 SYDVKM. CDR3 loop: CASSAQDANYGYTF. In DNA form, the CDR3 reads TGTGCCAGCAGCGCACAGGATGCTAACTATGGCTACACCTTC.

The sample holds one count of this clone. V gene TRBV19 combines with J gene TRBJ2-4; perhaps TRBD2 as D (6 bases). CDR3 size: 15 residues. V gave up 5 bases and J gave up 7 bases, with 18 bases separating them. Germline V lookup: CDR1 LNHDA, CDR2 SQIVND (reference sequence). Written as DNA, the CDR3 is TGTGCCAGTAGTTCAAAAAGGGGCGGGGAGAACATTCAGTACTTC. This gives the protein CASSSKRGGENIQYF.

The chain employs TRBV15 and TRBJ2-7, with 9 bases matching TRBD1. V shed 0 bases and J 6 bases; nucleotides not matched to a gene: 9. Germline CDR1 and CDR2: LNHNV and YYDKDF (reference sequence). The CDR3 runs 16 residues. The CDR3 bases are TGTGCCACCAGCAGAGATCGCCAGGGACAGGGAATCGAGCAGTACTTC. Amino acids: CATSRDRQGQGIEQYF.

The V call is TRBV5-6, the J call TRBJ2-3; the match to TRBD2 covers 8 bases. V was pared by 6 bases and J by 9 bases, with 12 bases of the junction left unmatched. Germline V gene lookup returns CDR1 SGHDT and CDR2 YYEEEE. The CDR3 totals 14 residues. In DNA form, the CDR3 reads TGTGCCAGCACCCGGCGGGGGGCGGGAGTCACGCAGTATTTT. Its protein product is CASTRRGAGVTQYF.

This chain uses TRBV6-5 with TRBJ1-6; perhaps TRBD1 as D (5 bases). Germline V lookup: CDR1 MNHEY, CDR2 SVGAGI. V lost 6 bases, J lost 10 bases, and 13 bases lay in between. CDR3 length: 13 residues. CDR3 DNA: TGTGCCAGCAGGTCAGGGTTTGGATCACCCCTCCACTTT. It encodes CASRSGFGSPLHF.

The V call is TRBV18, the J call TRBJ1-6; D ambiguous. CDR3 size: 15 residues. V lost 4 bases, J lost 5 bases, and 12 bases lay in between. The germline V gene encodes CDR1 KGHSH and CDR2 LQKENI. The CDR3 nucleotides are TGTGCCAGCTCACGAGACGGACTTAATAATTCACCCCTCCACTTT. Encoded protein: CASSRDGLNNSPLHF.

Worth noting for this clone: Distinct nucleotide sequences in the sample also encode this CDR3. This chain connects TRBV7-9 to TRBJ2-7; 7 bases fit TRBD1. The length of the CDR3 is 14 residues. J lost 1 base, V lost 4 bases, and 4 bases had no gene match. The germline CDR1 and CDR2 sequences are SEHNR and FQNEAQ (reference sequence). The CDR3 region is CASSSGTVSYEQYF. The CDR3, as DNA: TGTGCCAGCAGCTCCGGGACAGTGTCCTACGAGCAGTACTTC.

J is TRBJ1-2 and V is TRBV28; D possibly corresponds to TRBD1 (5 bases). Trimming stripped 2 bases from V and 4 bases from J, with 8 bases between. Per germline, CDR1 MDHEN and CDR2 SYDVKM. CDR3 length equals 13 residues. The CDR3 sequence is CASSLETAYGYTF. The CDR3, as DNA: TGTGCCAGCAGTTTAGAGACAGCCTATGGCTACACCTTC.

The chain uses TRBV2 and TRBJ1-2, with D perhaps matching TRBD1 (6 bases). Looked up from germline, CDR1 is SNHLY and CDR2 is FYNNEI. Trimming took 5 bases from V and 8 from J, leaving 21 bases between them. CDR3 length equals 15 residues. This chain's CDR3 is CASSRGSGGSPGYTF. CDR3 DNA sequence: TGTGCCAGCAGTCGAGGCTCGGGGGGCTCTCCGGGCTACACCTTC.

The rearrangement uses TRBV6-1 and TRBJ2-7; D is perhaps TRBD2 (5 bases). Germline assignment: CDR1 MNHNS and CDR2 SASEGT. Trimming took off 1 base at V and 5 bases at J, with 12 bases between the two ends. The CDR3 is 14 amino acids. The CDR3 nucleotides are TGTGCCAGCAGTGAAGTGAAAGGGAGCCACGAGCAGTACTTC. Amino acids: CASSEVKGSHEQYF.

The rearrangement uses TRBV24-1 and TRBJ1-1, with D hard to call. CDR1 KGHDR and CDR2 SFDVKD come from the germline V gene. Trimming removed 7 bases from V and 0 bases from J, with 8 bases in between. The CDR3 spans 13 residues. The CDR3 coding sequence is TGTGCCACCAGAAACTCAATGAACACTGAAGCTTTCTTT. It specifies CATRNSMNTEAFF.

The chain links TRBV19 to TRBJ1-4; 10 bases fit TRBD1. The CDR3 covers 15 residues. J lost 5 bases, V lost 5 bases, and 5 bases had no gene match. The germline V gene has CDR1 LNHDA and CDR2 SQIVND (reference sequence). CDR3 DNA: TGTGCCAGTAGTCGCGACAGGGGGCCGAATGAAAAACTGTTTTTT. Residues: CASSRDRGPNEKLFF.

The chain couples TRBV7-2 to TRBJ2-7; 15 nucleotides align to TRBD2. Trimming cost V 0 bases and J 3 bases; bases outside gene matches: 12. The germline gives CDR1 SGHTA, CDR2 FQGNSA. The CDR3 totals 20 residues. As DNA, the CDR3 is TGTGCCAGCAGCTTAGCGGGGCGTAGTTGGACTAGCGGGAGGGGCTACGAGCAGTACTTC. Protein sequence: CASSLAGRSWTSGRGYEQYF.

Here the CDR3 DNA reads TGTGCCAGTAGGACGTCCGGACTAGCGCACAATGAGCAGTTCTTC. It specifies CASRTSGLAHNEQFF. The gene calls are TRBV19 and TRBJ2-1; 9 bases match TRBD2. Germline assignment: CDR1 LNHDA and CDR2 SQIVND (reference sequence). J gave up 5 bases and V 6 bases, and 8 bases lay outside the gene matches. The CDR3 extends over 15 amino acids.

The J gene is TRBJ1-5, the V gene TRBV6-5, with D maybe TRBD1 (5 bases). The CDR3 is 13 residues long. The germline gives CDR1 MNHEY, CDR2 SVGAGI. Trimming removed 2 bases at V and 9 bases at J, with 11 bases between. The CDR3 region is CASSYDRNTPQHF. As DNA, the CDR3 is TGTGCCAGCAGTTACGACAGAAATACGCCCCAGCATTTT.

This clone was recorded once. The chain couples TRBV11-3 to TRBJ2-2; 8 bases agree with TRBD2. The length of the CDR3 is 14 residues. V shed 4 bases and J 7 bases; nucleotides not matched to a gene: 5. Germline V lookup: CDR1 SGHNT, CDR2 YENEEA. The CDR3 DNA follows: TGTGCCAGCAGCTCCCGGACTAGCAACGGGGAGCTGTTTTTT. This encodes CASSSRTSNGELFF.

This chain uses TRBV19 with TRBJ1-1; 8 positions match TRBD1. J gave up 1 base and V 7 bases, and 8 bases lay outside the gene matches. Per the germline V gene, CDR1 is LNHDA and CDR2 is SQIVND (reference sequence). The CDR3 consists of 15 residues. The CDR3 bases are TGTGCCAGTACTCTCCCAGGGGGCAGGAACACTGAAGCTTTCTTT. This encodes CASTLPGGRNTEAFF. The whole variable domain, remainder taken from reference TRBV19 and TRBJ1-1, is DGGITQSPKYLFRKEGQNVTLSCEQNLNHDAMYWYRQDPGQGLRLIYYSQIVNDFQKGDIAEGYSVSREKKESFPLTVTSAQKNPTAFYLCASTLPGGRNTEAFFGQGTRLTVV.

V gene TRBV4-1 combines with J gene TRBJ1-6, with TRBD1 identical over 7 bases. The length of the CDR3 is 16 residues. Germline V gene data show CDR1 as MGHRA and CDR2 as YSYEKL. Germline trimming cut 8 bases from V and 6 bases from J; bases unmatched to any gene: 13. In DNA form, the CDR3 reads TGCGCCAGCGGCAACCCTGGGACAGAGCTTAATTCACCCCTCCACTTT. Translating gives CASGNPGTELNSPLHF.

V is TRBV9 and J is TRBJ1-4; D gene uncertain. Trimming stripped 0 bases from V and 8 bases from J, with 14 bases between. CDR1 and CDR2 from the germline V gene are SGDLS and YYNGEE. The CDR3 length is 15 residues. The chain's CDR3 is CASSVAWRSGEKLFF. The CDR3 coding sequence is TGTGCCAGCAGCGTAGCTTGGAGGTCGGGAGAAAAACTGTTTTTT. Full variable domain (outside the CDR3, taken from reference TRBV9 and TRBJ1-4): DSGVTQTPKHLITATGQRVTLRCSPRSGDLSVYWYQQSLDQGLQFLIQYYNGEERAKGNILERFSAQQFPDLHSELNLSSLELGDSALYFCASSVAWRSGEKLFFGSGTQLSVL.

This clone was observed once. V gene TRBV28 combines with J gene TRBJ1-4; D is uncertain. CDR1 is MDHEN, CDR2 SYDVKM, per germline. The CDR3 has 12 amino acids. With 6 bases removed from V and 2 bases from J, the gap between germline ends came to 4 bases. The CDR3, as DNA: TGTGCCAGCAGCCAGACTAATGAAAAACTGTTTTTT. This sequence encodes CASSQTNEKLFF.

This clone was seen a few times. The V call is TRBV19, the J call TRBJ1-5; a possible D gene is TRBD1 (5 bases). CDR3 length: 15 residues. Germline lookup yields CDR1 LNHDA and CDR2 SQIVND (reference sequence). Trimming stripped 5 bases from V and 5 bases from J, with 16 bases between. The CDR3: CASSPEDGGDQPQHF. In DNA, the CDR3 is TGTGCCAGTAGTCCCGAGGATGGGGGGGATCAGCCCCAGCATTTT.

The V call is TRBV6-1, the J call TRBJ1-5; D unresolved. V lost 1 base, J lost 3 bases, and 13 bases lay in between. Germline CDR1 and CDR2: MNHNS and SASEGT. This CDR3 spans 16 amino acids. DNA of the CDR3: TGTGCCAGCAGTGAAGAAAGGAACAGCTTCAATCAGCCCCAGCATTTT. It is translated as CASSEERNSFNQPQHF.

This chain links TRBV7-2 with TRBJ2-1; D might be TRBD2 (6 bases). The germline V gene has CDR1 SGHTA and CDR2 FQGNSA. The CDR3 loop spans 14 amino acids. V was shortened by 5 bases and J by 4 bases, with 12 bases between the two germline ends. This chain's CDR3 is CASSPGGVYNEQFF. The CDR3 bases are TGTGCCAGCAGCCCCGGAGGGGTTTACAATGAGCAGTTCTTC.

The rearrangement uses TRBV4-1 and TRBJ1-6; D is ambiguous. V was cut by 0 bases and J by 9 bases, with 21 bases left in between. This CDR3 is 18 amino acids long. In germline, CDR1 is MGHRA, CDR2 YSYEKL. CDR3 nucleotides: TGCGCCAGCAGCCAAGAAGAAATTGAAGCGGGTGTCTGTTCACCCCTCCACTTT. Residues: CASSQEEIEAGVCSPLHF.